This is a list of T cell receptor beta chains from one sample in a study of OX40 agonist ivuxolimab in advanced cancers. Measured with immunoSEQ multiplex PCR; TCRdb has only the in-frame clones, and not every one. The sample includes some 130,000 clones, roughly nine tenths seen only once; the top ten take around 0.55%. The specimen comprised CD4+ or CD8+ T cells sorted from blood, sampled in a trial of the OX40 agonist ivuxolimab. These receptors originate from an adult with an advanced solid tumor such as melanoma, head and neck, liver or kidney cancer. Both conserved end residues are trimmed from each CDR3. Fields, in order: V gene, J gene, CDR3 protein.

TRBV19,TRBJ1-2,ASSKVGGAGTYGYT
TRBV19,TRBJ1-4,ASSIRTEEKLF
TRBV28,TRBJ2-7,ASSSPGQNTYEQY
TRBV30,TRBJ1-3,AWTGGRMDTIY
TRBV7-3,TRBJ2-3,ASSRTSGGALDTQY
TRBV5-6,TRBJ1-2,ASSLGFGDT
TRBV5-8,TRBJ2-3,ASSSTGVADTQY
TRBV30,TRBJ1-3,AWSVIRDRVYGNTIY
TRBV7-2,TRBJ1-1,ASSYRQGAGAF
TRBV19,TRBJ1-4,ASSISGGNEKLF
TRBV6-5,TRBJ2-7,ASSYQTGSYEQY
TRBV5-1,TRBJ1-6,ASSTTGDNSPLH
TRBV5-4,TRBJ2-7,ASSSARGITYEQY
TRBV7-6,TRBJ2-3,ASSLRGRAGTDTQY
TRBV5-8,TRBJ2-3,ASSPLSQGARDTQY
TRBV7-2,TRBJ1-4,ASSPRGASPSTNEKLF
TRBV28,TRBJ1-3,ASSLSFGAASGNTIY
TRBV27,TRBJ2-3,ASSLRYTDTQY
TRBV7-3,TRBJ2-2,ASRNGELF
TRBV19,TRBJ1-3,ASSKGGPSSGNTIY
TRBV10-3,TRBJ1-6,AISESTYNSPLH
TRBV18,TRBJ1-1,ASSPQGSLEAF
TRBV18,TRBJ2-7,ASSPPAPDGSYEQY
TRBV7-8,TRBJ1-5,ASSLDKSSNQPQH
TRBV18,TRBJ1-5,ASSREETNQPQH
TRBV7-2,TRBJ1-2,ASSPPGRWGYGYT
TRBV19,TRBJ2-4,ASSIAVAKNIQY
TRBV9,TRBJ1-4,ASSPLGGTNEKLF
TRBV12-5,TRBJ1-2,ASGLDPGRYGYT
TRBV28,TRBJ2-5,ASSSTKGGKETQY
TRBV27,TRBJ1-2,ASSLTGSFNYGYT
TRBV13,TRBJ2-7,ASSLGRVSYEQY
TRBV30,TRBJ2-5,AWSVQRETQY
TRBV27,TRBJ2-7,ASSLGTTPYEQY
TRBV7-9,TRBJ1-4,ASSPTGENEKLF
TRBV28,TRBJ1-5,ASSFYPDSSNQPQH
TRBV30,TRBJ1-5,AWSATGAQPQH
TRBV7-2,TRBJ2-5,ASRPGQVETQY
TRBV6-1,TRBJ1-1,ASSEEGFMAF
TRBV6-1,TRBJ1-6,ASSGGRALVSYNSPLH
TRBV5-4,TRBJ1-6,ASSLGQGYSSPLH
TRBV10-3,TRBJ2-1,AIRGSGGENNEQF
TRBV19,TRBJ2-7,ASSIRADNYEQY
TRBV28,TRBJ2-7,ASSPGPRVQY
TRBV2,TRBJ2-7,ASRLGQGDEQY
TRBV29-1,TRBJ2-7,SVVTGFEQY
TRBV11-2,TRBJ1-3,ASSLAYGQGSSGNTIY
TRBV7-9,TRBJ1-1,ASSLTGPGDTEAF
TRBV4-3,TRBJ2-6,ASSQEAGGGANVLT
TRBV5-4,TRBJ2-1,ASSLGQRAGINEQF
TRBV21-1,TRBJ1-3,ASTGTRNTIY
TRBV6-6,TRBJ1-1,ASSYSIDRGAF
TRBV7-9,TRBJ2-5,ASSKGQGGETQY
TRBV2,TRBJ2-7,ASRQSSSTSPYEQY
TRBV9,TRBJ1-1,ASSDPSGLVGTEAF